This T cell receptor (beta chain) was identified in a study of T-cell memory formation after mild COVID-19. This CDR3 region has 16 residues. The ends lost 8 bases at V and 6 bases at J; junction bases unmatched: 16. TCRdb re-derived calls from the 5' RACE reads in MiXCR, one entry per CDR3 protein. The repertoire consists of around 250,000 distinct CDR3 sequences, with about a sixth occurring once and the leading ten covering roughly 24%. This TCR derives from a man between 18 and 35 years old who had mild COVID-19 (a few samples of this study predate the infection). Cell type and time point are not known. The rearrangement uses TRBV12-3 or TRBV12-4 and TRBJ1-2, with 9 bases matching TRBD1. Sequenced input: PBMCs or a T cell subset sorted from them (not recorded which). Here the CDR3 reads CASGDRGEGRMDGYTF. In DNA, the CDR3 is TGTGCCAGCGGCGACAGGGGGGAGGGGAGAATGGATGGCTACACCTTC.